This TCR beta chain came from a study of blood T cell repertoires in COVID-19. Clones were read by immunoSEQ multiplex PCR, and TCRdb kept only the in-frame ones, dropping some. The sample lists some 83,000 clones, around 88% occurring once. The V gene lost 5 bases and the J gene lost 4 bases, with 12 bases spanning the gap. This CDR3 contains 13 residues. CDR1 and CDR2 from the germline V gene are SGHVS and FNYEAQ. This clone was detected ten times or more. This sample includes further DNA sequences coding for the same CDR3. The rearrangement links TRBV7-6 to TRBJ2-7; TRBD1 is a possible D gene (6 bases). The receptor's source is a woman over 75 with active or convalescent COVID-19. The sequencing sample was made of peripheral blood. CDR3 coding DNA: TGTGCCAGCAGCCTCGGACAGATATACGAGCAGTACTTC. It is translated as CASSLGQIYEQYF.